These 30 T cell receptor beta chains came from one sample sequenced in a study of PD-L1 blockade in urothelial cancer. Assay used: immunoSEQ multiplex PCR; TCRdb lists only in-frame clones, some missing. The sample lists under 30,000 clones, 84% occurring once. Sequencing was performed on PBMCs, taken around atezolizumab (anti-PD-L1) treatment. The source of these receptors is a man between 65 and 85 years old with urothelial cancer.

The J gene is TRBJ1-1, the V gene TRBV5-6, with 7 bases lining up with TRBD1. Germline CDR1 SGHDT, CDR2 YYEEEE. CDR3 length equals 14 residues. Trimming cost V 0 bases and J 4 bases; bases outside gene matches: 3. The CDR3 here is CASSLGAGGTEAFF. The CDR3 DNA reads as TGTGCCAGCAGCTTGGGGGCAGGGGGCACTGAAGCTTTCTTT.

CDR3 DNA sequence: TGTGCCAGCAGTAGACAGCCCAATCAGCCCCAGCATTTT. Its protein is CASSRQPNQPQHF. This chain uses TRBV2 with TRBJ1-5; TRBD1 might be the D (5 bases). Germline V gene lookup returns CDR1 SNHLY and CDR2 FYNNEI. The CDR3 covers 13 residues. The V and J ends lost 5 bases and 3 bases respectively, with 8 bases between them.

CDR3 DNA: TGTGCCAGCAGCCAGCCACCAGGGACTGACAACAATGAGCAGTTCTTC. Protein: CASSQPPGTDNNEQFF. The chain combines TRBV4-2 with TRBJ2-1; D is perhaps TRBD2 (6 bases). This CDR3 region has 16 residues. Germline V gene lookup returns CDR1 LGHNA and CDR2 YNFKEQ. V was shortened by 3 bases and J by 5 bases, with 17 bases between the two germline ends.

This chain connects TRBV6-1 to TRBJ2-5; 7 bases align to TRBD1. The CDR3 loop spans 13 amino acids. Germline V lookup: CDR1 MNHNS, CDR2 SASEGT. Trimming cost V 8 bases and J 5 bases; bases outside gene matches: 8. As DNA, the CDR3 is TGTGCCAGCCTTAAGAGGGGGCGTGAGACCCAGTACTTC. It encodes CASLKRGRETQYF.

This clone is a singleton in its sample. The chain is built from TRBV5-1 and TRBJ1-1, with 9 bases that match TRBD1. Germline V lookup: CDR1 SGHRS, CDR2 YFSETQ. There are 13 residues in the CDR3. V lost 9 bases, J lost 4 bases, and 7 bases stayed unmatched. The CDR3 loop is CATTQGAGTEAFF. The CDR3 nucleotides read TGCGCCACCACACAGGGGGCAGGCACTGAAGCTTTCTTT.

This clone has a single count. The chain uses TRBV2 and TRBJ1-1; D may be TRBD1 (5 bases). The germline CDR1 and CDR2 sequences are SNHLY and FYNNEI. V was clipped by 3 bases and J by 8 bases, with 7 bases between them. The CDR3 consists of 11 residues. Here the CDR3 DNA reads TGTGCCAGCAGTGATTACAGGGAAGCTTTCTTT. Translating gives CASSDYREAFF.

This clone was seen just once. The CDR3 here is CASSSRDSHPSGYTF. DNA for the CDR3: TGTGCCAGCAGCTCCCGGGACAGCCACCCGAGTGGCTACACCTTC. The V call is TRBV7-8, the J call TRBJ1-2, with TRBD1 matching 7 bases. This CDR3 has 15 amino acids. The germline V gene has CDR1 SGHVS and CDR2 FQNEAQ. J was trimmed by 7 bases and V by 4 bases; bases with no gene match: 12.

For the CDR3, the DNA is TGTGCCAGCAGTGAACAGGGGGCGAACACCGGGGAGCTGTTTTTT. Amino acids: CASSEQGANTGELFF. V and J are TRBV6-1 and TRBJ2-2; 7 nucleotides line up with TRBD1. V lost 2 bases to trimming and J lost 0 bases; unmatched junction nucleotides: 0. Germline CDR1 reads MNHNS; CDR2 reads SASEGT. There are 15 residues in the CDR3.

This chain connects TRBV5-4 to TRBJ2-1; 10 positions match TRBD1. V gave up 3 bases and J gave up 2 bases; unmatched junction bases: 5. The CDR3 is 16 amino acids. From germline, CDR1 is SGHNT and CDR2 YYREEE (reference sequence). This CDR3 reads CASSYRGQGAYNEQFF. DNA for the CDR3: TGTGCCAGCAGCTATCGCGGACAGGGGGCCTACAATGAGCAGTTCTTC.

The CDR3 nucleotides read TGCGCCAGCAGCCACCGGGACAGCAACTATGGCTACACCTTC. Protein: CASSHRDSNYGYTF. V usage is TRBV4-1 and J usage is TRBJ1-2; 7 positions match TRBD1. V shed 3 bases and J 2 bases; nucleotides not matched to a gene: 3. The CDR3 consists of 14 residues. Germline lookup yields CDR1 MGHRA and CDR2 YSYEKL.

V and J are TRBV2 and TRBJ1-2, with TRBD1 matching over 7 bases. Trimming took 5 bases from V and 8 from J; bases not matched to a gene: 5. The CDR3 loop spans 12 amino acids. Germline-derived CDR1 and CDR2 are SNHLY and FYNNEI. This chain's CDR3 is CASSFDREGYTF. The CDR3 nucleotides read TGTGCCAGCAGTTTCGACAGGGAAGGCTACACCTTC.

This clone was counted only a few times. The V gene is TRBV4-1, the J gene TRBJ1-1, with 11 bases fitting TRBD1. This CDR3 has 15 residues. Germline V lookup: CDR1 MGHRA, CDR2 YSYEKL. The V segment lost 4 bases and the J segment 2 bases; nucleotides outside the gene matches: 3. CDR3 in DNA: TGCGCCAGCAGCCGGGGACAGGGGGAAAACACTGAAGCTTTCTTT. It specifies CASSRGQGENTEAFF.

The chain employs TRBV14 and TRBJ2-5, with D tentatively TRBD1 (6 bases). This CDR3 spans 14 amino acids. Trimming removed 4 bases from V and 2 bases from J, with 11 bases in between. From germline, CDR1 is SGHDN and CDR2 FVKESK. The CDR3 spells CASSRDTLQETQYF. The CDR3 coding sequence is TGTGCCAGCAGCCGGGACACGTTACAAGAGACCCAGTACTTC.

This clone was seen only once. The chain couples TRBV10-1 to TRBJ1-2; a weak D match, TRBD1 (6 bases). Germline CDR1 WNHNN, CDR2 SYGVQD (reference sequence). This CDR3 has 15 residues. V lost 6 bases to trimming and J lost 5 bases, with 19 bases between them. The CDR3 spells CASRDSGGLQYGYTF. The DNA for the CDR3 is TGCGCCAGCAGGGACAGCGGGGGATTACAGTATGGCTACACCTTC.

The CDR3: CASSDSRGLAGRDTQYF. Written as DNA, the CDR3 is TGTGCCAGCAGTGATTCTCGTGGACTAGCGGGCAGGGATACGCAGTATTTT. This chain uses TRBV2 with TRBJ2-3; 11 bases map to TRBD2. The CDR3 sequence is 17 residues long. Germline V lookup: CDR1 SNHLY, CDR2 FYNNEI. The J segment lost 6 bases and the V segment lost 3 bases, leaving 11 bases of the junction unmatched.

V gene TRBV5-1 combines with J gene TRBJ1-3; a possible D gene is TRBD1 (6 bases). The CDR3 has 17 residues. V was pared by 0 bases and J by 1 base, with 14 bases between. Germline CDR1 and CDR2: SGHRS and YFSETQ. The DNA for the CDR3 is TGCGCCAGCAGCTTGGAGGCGGGGGCAGGTTCTGGAAACACCATATATTTT. It is translated as CASSLEAGAGSGNTIYF.

The chain combines TRBV11-1 with TRBJ2-7; 8 positions match TRBD1. J lost 5 bases, V lost 2 bases, and 2 bases had no gene match. CDR1 and CDR2 from the germline V gene are SGHAT and FQDESV (reference sequence). The CDR3 runs 13 residues. CDR3 bases: TGTGCCAGCAGCTTAAGGACAGGGAACGAGCAGTACTTC. Its protein is CASSLRTGNEQYF. Together with reference TRBV11-1 and TRBJ2-7, the CDR3 gives the full variable domain: EAEVAQSPRYKITEKSQAVAFWCDPISGHATLYWYRQILGQGPELLVQFQDESVVDDSQLPKDRFSAERLKGVDSTLKIQPAELGDSAMYLCASSLRTGNEQYFGPGTRLTVT.

The chain employs TRBV10-3 and TRBJ2-4, with D perhaps matching TRBD2 (6 bases). The germline gives CDR1 ENHRY, CDR2 SYGVKD. The CDR3 is 14 residues long. V was pared by 3 bases and J by 9 bases, with 15 bases between. CDR3 protein: CAISDGAAGGIQYF. The CDR3 DNA reads as TGTGCCATCAGTGATGGGGCAGCCGGGGGCATTCAGTACTTC.

In the case of this clone: The junction differs from germline at one of its ends, possibly a read error. This same CDR3 is encoded by further DNA sequences in the sample. V usage is TRBV28 and J usage is TRBJ2-5, with a tentative D call TRBD2 (6 bases). This CDR3 is built from 12 residues. Per the germline V gene, CDR1 is MDHEN and CDR2 is SYDVKM. Here the CDR3 reads CASSSAGETQYF. In DNA form, the CDR3 reads TGCGCCAGCAGTTCCGCGGGGGAGACCCAGTACTTC. The full variable domain, in which reference TRBV28 and TRBJ2-5 provide the parts outside the CDR3, is DVKVTQSSRYLVKRTGEKVFLECVQDMDHENMFWYRQDPGLGLRLIYFSYDVKMKEKGDIPEGYSVSREKKERFSLILESASTNQTSMYLCASSSAGETQYFGPGTRLLVL.

The chain couples TRBV10-1 to TRBJ2-2; 7 bases agree with TRBD1. V lost 8 bases and J lost 1; bases outside the gene matches: 4. Germline values: CDR1 WNHNN, CDR2 SYGVQD (reference sequence). This CDR3 has 14 residues. CDR3 in amino acids: CASRGQQNTGELFF. The CDR3 DNA is TGCGCCAGCCGGGGACAGCAGAACACCGGGGAGCTGTTTTTT.

The V and J genes are TRBV7-9 and TRBJ2-5, with D possibly being TRBD1 (7 bases). Trimming took 5 bases from V and 5 from J, leaving 15 bases between them. CDR1 SEHNR and CDR2 FQNEAQ come from the germline V gene (reference sequence). The CDR3 totals 14 residues. DNA of the CDR3: TGTGCCAGCAGCGCGGGACAGACGGGGGAGACCCAGTACTTC. As protein: CASSAGQTGETQYF. Supplemented by reference TRBV7-9 and TRBJ2-5, the full variable domain reads DTGVSQNPRHKITKRGQNVTFRCDPISEHNRLYWYRQTLGQGPEFLTYFQNEAQLEKSRLLSDRFSAERPKGSFSTLEIQRTEQGDSAMYLCASSAGQTGETQYFGPGTRLLVL.

The CDR3 loop is CASSTGGHLLRTQYF. CDR3 sequence (DNA): TGTGCCAGCAGCACGGGAGGCCATCTCTTAAGGACGCAGTATTTT. V gene TRBV9 combines with J gene TRBJ2-3, with TRBD2 identical over 7 bases. CDR3 length: 15 amino acids. CDR1 is SGDLS and CDR2 is YYNGEE in the germline V gene. Losses at the gene ends were 4 bases for V and 9 bases for J; bases not matched to a gene: 14.

In this sample, this clone turned up once. The chain links TRBV4-1 to TRBJ1-1; no definite D call. Germline CDR1 reads MGHRA; CDR2 reads YSYEKL. Trimming removed 0 bases from V and 6 bases from J, with 11 bases in between. CDR3 size: 14 residues. CDR3 nucleotides: TGCGCCAGCAGCCAAGATACGCCCCGGGCTGAAGCTTTCTTT. As protein: CASSQDTPRAEAFF.

The V call is TRBV5-4, the J call TRBJ1-4; 8 bases are a match to TRBD1. The CDR3 is 15 residues long. The junction had 9 bases not matched to a gene; V was cut back by 4 bases and J by 7 bases. Germline CDR1 is SGHNT and CDR2 is YYREEE (reference sequence). DNA for the CDR3: TGTGCCAGCAGCGCCCCACAGGGGGATACTGAAAAACTGTTTTTT. This gives the protein CASSAPQGDTEKLFF.

This clone was recorded only once. V and J are TRBV18 and TRBJ2-5; a possible D gene is TRBD1 (6 bases). Per germline, CDR1 KGHSH and CDR2 LQKENI. This CDR3 has 13 amino acids. Trimming removed 8 bases from V and 2 bases from J, with 12 bases in between. The CDR3 loop reads CASTRQEQETQYF. As DNA, the CDR3 is TGTGCCAGCACTCGACAGGAACAAGAGACCCAGTACTTC. The variable domain in full, completed from reference TRBV18 and TRBJ2-5, reads NAGVMQNPRHLVRRRGQEARLRCSPMKGHSHVYWYRQLPEEGLKFMVYLQKENIIDESGMPKERFSAEFPKEGPSILRIQQVVRGDSAAYFCASTRQEQETQYFGPGTRLLVL.

The chain combines TRBV5-4 with TRBJ2-5, with D possibly being TRBD1 (5 bases). The CDR3 is made up of 15 amino acids. Germline assignment: CDR1 SGHNT and CDR2 YYREEE (reference sequence). Deletions cut 0 bases from V and 0 bases from J, with 9 bases between. CDR3 sequence reads: CASSLATGYQETQYF. CDR3 DNA sequence: TGTGCCAGCAGCTTGGCCACAGGCTACCAAGAGACCCAGTACTTC.

This clone occurred a few times. The CDR3, as DNA: TGTGCCAGCAGCTTAGTAGGGGGGGAGAGTCAGCCCCAGCATTTT. Protein product: CASSLVGGESQPQHF. The V call is TRBV7-2, the J call TRBJ1-5; TRBD1 might be the D (6 bases). CDR3 length: 15 residues. From germline, CDR1 is SGHTA and CDR2 FQGNSA. Trimming took 1 base from V and 6 from J, leaving 13 bases between them.

The chain is built from TRBV28 and TRBJ2-1, with 7 bases lining up with TRBD2. This CDR3 comprises 16 residues. The germline CDR1 and CDR2 sequences are MDHEN and SYDVKM. J was trimmed by 5 bases and V by 3 bases; bases with no gene match: 10. The CDR3 DNA sequence: TGTGCCAGCAGTTTTGCGGGAGCGATGGGGCACAATGAGCAGTTCTTC. This translates into CASSFAGAMGHNEQFF.

This clone was observed once. The rearrangement uses TRBV18 and TRBJ2-5; tentative D call: TRBD2 (6 bases). The V end was cut by 5 bases, the J end by 4 bases, with 20 bases between. The CDR3 totals 16 residues. From germline, CDR1 is KGHSH and CDR2 LQKENI. The CDR3 loop is CASSSLPGGGGETQYF. The CDR3, as DNA: TGTGCCAGCTCATCACTCCCCGGGGGAGGCGGAGAGACCCAGTACTTC.

The rearrangement links TRBV6-1 to TRBJ2-1; D is unclear. This CDR3 contains 10 residues. Germline assignment: CDR1 MNHNS and CDR2 SASEGT. Between the trimmed V and J ends, which lost 3 bases and 8 bases, there was a span of 2 bases. CDR3 loop: CASSDDEQFF. CDR3 sequence (DNA): TGTGCCAGCAGTGACGATGAGCAGTTCTTC.